A single sample is the source of the 7 T cell receptor beta chains below, sequenced in a study of T cell responses to AZD1222 COVID-19 vaccine. Clones were sequenced by immunoSEQ multiplex PCR, and TCRdb holds only the in-frame ones, with some missing. The sample lists approximately 160,000 clones; 94% were seen once. The sample was peripheral blood, taken 28 days after the second AZD1222 dose. Receptor source: an adult who received the AZD1222 COVID-19 vaccine.

The chain combines TRBV5-1 with TRBJ1-1; 7 nucleotides line up with TRBD1. CDR3 size: 14 residues. V lost 1 base and J lost 3; bases outside the gene matches: 3. Germline V gives CDR1 SGHRS, CDR2 YFSETQ. CDR3: CASSLTGEDTEAFF. CDR3 bases: TGCGCCAGCAGCTTGACAGGGGAGGACACTGAAGCTTTCTTT.

The CDR3 here is CAIAAGEGSTDTQYF. CDR3 sequence (DNA): TGTGCCATCGCCGCTGGGGAAGGGAGCACAGATACGCAGTATTTT. J is TRBJ2-3 and V is TRBV10-3; D not resolved. The V gene lost 8 bases and the J gene lost 0 bases, with 15 bases spanning the gap. The length of the CDR3 is 15 residues. Germline V CDR1 and CDR2: ENHRY, SYGVKD.

The chain couples TRBV5-1 to TRBJ2-3; TRBD2 is a possible D gene (6 bases). The CDR3 runs to 15 residues. Germline CDR1 is SGHRS and CDR2 is YFSETQ. The V end lost 0 bases, the J end lost 4 bases, and 12 bases lay between the germline ends. CDR3 coding DNA: TGCGCCAGCAGCTTGGGGGGCGGGGTAGCAGATACGCAGTATTTT. Translated, it gives CASSLGGGVADTQYF.

The rearrangement uses TRBV30 and TRBJ1-4, with TRBD1 matching over 7 bases. Germline V gene sequence: CDR1 GTSNPN, CDR2 SVGIG (reference sequence). The V and J ends lost 0 bases and 5 bases, in that order; junction bases with no gene match: 3. CDR3 length equals 14 residues. CDR3 region: CAWSVLQGNEKLFF. CDR3 bases: TGTGCCTGGAGTGTCCTACAGGGGAATGAAAAACTGTTTTTT.

The V and J genes are TRBV20-1 and TRBJ2-1, with a possible D match to TRBD2 (6 bases). The CDR3 covers 13 residues. The germline V gene has CDR1 DFQATT and CDR2 SNEGSKA (reference sequence). V was shortened by 3 bases and J by 4 bases, with 10 bases between the two germline ends. The chain's CDR3 is CSASSGTYNEQFF. The CDR3 DNA follows: TGCAGTGCTAGTAGCGGCACTTACAATGAGCAGTTCTTC.

The chain uses TRBV29-1 and TRBJ2-7, with TRBD2 matching over 13 bases. CDR3 length equals 14 residues. Germline V gene lookup returns CDR1 SQVTM and CDR2 ANQGSEA. J gave up 3 bases and V 4 bases, and 3 bases lay outside the gene matches. For the CDR3, the DNA is TGCAGCGTTGGAGGGACTAGCGGGGTCTACGAGCAGTACTTC. Protein sequence: CSVGGTSGVYEQYF.

This chain links TRBV28 with TRBJ2-3, with 8 bases fitting TRBD2. The CDR3 extends over 16 amino acids. The junction had 7 bases not matched to a gene; V was cut back by 3 bases and J by 2 bases. CDR1 and CDR2 from the germline V gene are MDHEN and SYDVKM. This chain's CDR3 is CASSFHEREITDTQYF. CDR3 DNA: TGTGCCAGCAGTTTCCATGAGCGGGAGATCACAGATACGCAGTATTTT.